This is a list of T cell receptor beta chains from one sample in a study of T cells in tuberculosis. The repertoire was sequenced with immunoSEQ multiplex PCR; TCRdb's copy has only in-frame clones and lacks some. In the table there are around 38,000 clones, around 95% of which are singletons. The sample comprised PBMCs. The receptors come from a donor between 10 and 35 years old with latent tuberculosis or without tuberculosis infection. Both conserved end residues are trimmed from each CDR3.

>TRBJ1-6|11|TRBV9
ASSVGENSPLH
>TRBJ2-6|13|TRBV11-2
ASSRDRTGANVLT
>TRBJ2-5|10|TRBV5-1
ASMDTQETQY
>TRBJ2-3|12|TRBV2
ASWRGQSTDTQY
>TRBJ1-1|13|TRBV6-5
ASSYLDRSNTEAF
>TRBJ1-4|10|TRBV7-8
ASSRSRERLF
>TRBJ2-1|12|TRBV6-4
ASSPSGGVNEQF
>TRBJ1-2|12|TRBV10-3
AISAIGTEYGYT
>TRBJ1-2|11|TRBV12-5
ASAPQGNYGYT
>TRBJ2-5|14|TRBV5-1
ASREGAGGLQETQY
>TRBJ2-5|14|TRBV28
ASGKTLRGVIETQY
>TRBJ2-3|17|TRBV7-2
ASSLGLAGGRLNTDTQY
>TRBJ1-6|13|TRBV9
ASSVVGTGDSPLH
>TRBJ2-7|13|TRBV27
ASSLSGQVFREQY
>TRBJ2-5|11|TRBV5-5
ASSLAGGETQY
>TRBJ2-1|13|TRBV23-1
ASSHRAGLYNEQF
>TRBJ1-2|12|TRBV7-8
ASSESDIFYGYT
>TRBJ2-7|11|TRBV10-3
ASRTGGVYEQY
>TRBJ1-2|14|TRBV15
ATTGTGGPRFYGYT
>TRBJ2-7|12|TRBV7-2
ASSAGTAYYEQY
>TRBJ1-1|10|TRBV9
ASSGDTGEAF
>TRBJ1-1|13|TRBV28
ASSLSKGAKTEAF
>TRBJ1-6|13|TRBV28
ASRGTAGINSPLH
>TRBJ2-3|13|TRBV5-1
ASSYSRDNTDTQY
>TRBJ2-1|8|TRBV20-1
SASLNEQF
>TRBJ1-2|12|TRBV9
ASSRKGQSDGYT
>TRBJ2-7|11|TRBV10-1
ASSASGAHEQY
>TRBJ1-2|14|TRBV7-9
ASSFKDRDTLRGYT
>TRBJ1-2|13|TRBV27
ASRPGTAANYGYT
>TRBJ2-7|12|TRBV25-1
ASSDSTEAYEQY
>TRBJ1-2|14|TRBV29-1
SVEEFTAGWWYGYT
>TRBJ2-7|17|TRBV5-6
ASSESIRLSSGGDYEQY
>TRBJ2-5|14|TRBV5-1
ASSPTSGGVQETQY
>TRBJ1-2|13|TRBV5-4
ASSSSFGTGYGYT
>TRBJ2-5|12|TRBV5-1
ASSFLTRDETQY
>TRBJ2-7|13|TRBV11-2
ASSPSFAAVYEQY
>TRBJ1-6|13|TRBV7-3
ASSLLGTGNSPLH
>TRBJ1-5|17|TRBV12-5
ASLSAETPASLGNQPQH
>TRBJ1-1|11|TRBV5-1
ASSSPGGTEAF
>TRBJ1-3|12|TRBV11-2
ASSLNRPGNTIY
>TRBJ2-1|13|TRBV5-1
ASSSRDRGDNEQF
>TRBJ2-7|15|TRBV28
ASSLSLSGVRSYEQY
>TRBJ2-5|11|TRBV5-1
ASSPRAGETQY
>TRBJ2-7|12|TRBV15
ATSRIMGGRASA
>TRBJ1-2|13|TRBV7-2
ASSFTGGGGYGYT
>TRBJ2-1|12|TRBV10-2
ASSESTGINEQF
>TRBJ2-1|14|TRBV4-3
ASSQDFGGRGNEQF
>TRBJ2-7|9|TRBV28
AVREAYEQY
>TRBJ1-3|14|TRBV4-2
ASSQDGQISGNTIY
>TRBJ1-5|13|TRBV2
ASSEEGYSNQPQH
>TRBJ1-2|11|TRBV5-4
ASSPGGGSGYT
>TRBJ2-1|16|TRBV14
ASSPGLAGGRRGGEQF
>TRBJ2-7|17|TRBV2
ASSGQAGIPPKSSYEQY
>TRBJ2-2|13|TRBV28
AGGRQDANTGELF